The clone carrying this T cell receptor beta chain showed up just once. Original data processing: For nucleated cells, counts were estimated from reference gene primer amplification. Assay: immunoSEQ multiplex PCR; the TCRdb copy retains only in-frame clones and omits some. The V and J calls and the clone size are those of that table, but D and trimming were determined from the DNA. Of around 99,000 clones listed, 84% are singletons. Germline V gives CDR1 GTSNPN, CDR2 SVGIG (reference sequence). J was trimmed by 6 bases and V by 4 bases; bases with no gene match: 5. This CDR3 contains 13 residues. This sample was taken from a study of blood T cell repertoires in COVID-19. Whole-study context: Acute-phase and convalescent COVID-19 samples originated in the United States, Italy and Spain. T cells, B-cell-depleted T cells, or PBMCs supplied cDNA or gDNA.

The sequence was collected from a human donor in a cohort sampled during active COVID-19. The chain carries TRBV30 and TRBJ2-1, with 8 bases matching TRBD2. The sequenced material came from peripheral blood. The CDR3 loop reads CAWNRLAGNEQFF. As DNA, the CDR3 is TGTGCCTGGAATCGGCTAGCGGGCAATGAGCAGTTCTTC.